This T cell receptor (beta chain) appears in the sequencing data of a study of blood T cell repertoires in COVID-19. With 3 bases clipped from V and 2 bases from J, the junction kept 0 bases outside the gene matches. The germline gives CDR1 SNHLY, CDR2 FYNNEI. The CDR3 covers 13 residues. Method: immunoSEQ multiplex PCR; TCRdb's copy keeps in-frame clones and lacks some. Counted here are over 150,000 clones, almost 80% occurring once; the ten biggest clones make up around a sixth. V usage is TRBV2 and J usage is TRBJ2-5; 7 bases map to TRBD1. The clonotype was recovered from a woman between 45 and 60 years old who had recovered from COVID-19. Material: PBMCs or T cells enriched from blood (not recorded which). CDR3 amino acids: CASSETGQETQYF. The CDR3 region has the DNA TGTGCCAGCAGTGAGACAGGGCAAGAGACCCAGTACTTC. The variable domain in full, with the rest retrieved from reference TRBV2 and TRBJ2-5, is EPEVTQTPSHQVTQMGQEVILRCVPISNHLYFYWYRQILGQKVEFLVSFYNNEISEKSEIFDDQFSVERPDGSNFTLKIRSTKLEDSAMYFCASSETGQETQYFGPGTRLLVL.